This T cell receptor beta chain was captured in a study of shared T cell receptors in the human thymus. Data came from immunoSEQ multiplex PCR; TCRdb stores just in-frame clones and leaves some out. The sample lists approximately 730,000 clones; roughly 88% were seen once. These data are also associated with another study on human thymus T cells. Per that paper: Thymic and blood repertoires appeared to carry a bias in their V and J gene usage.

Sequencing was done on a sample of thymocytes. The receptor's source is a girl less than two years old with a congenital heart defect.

The CDR3 DNA is TGTGCCAGCAGCCCATACCGACAGCCCCGAAGGACGAAGAGACAAGAGACCCAGTACTTC. It translates to CASSPYRQPRRTKRQETQYF. The chain links TRBV7-8 to TRBJ2-5, with a possible D match to TRBD1 (5 bases). Germline assignment: CDR1 SGHVS and CDR2 FQNEAQ. Trimming took 5 bases from V and 2 from J, leaving 30 bases between them. The CDR3 has 20 amino acids.